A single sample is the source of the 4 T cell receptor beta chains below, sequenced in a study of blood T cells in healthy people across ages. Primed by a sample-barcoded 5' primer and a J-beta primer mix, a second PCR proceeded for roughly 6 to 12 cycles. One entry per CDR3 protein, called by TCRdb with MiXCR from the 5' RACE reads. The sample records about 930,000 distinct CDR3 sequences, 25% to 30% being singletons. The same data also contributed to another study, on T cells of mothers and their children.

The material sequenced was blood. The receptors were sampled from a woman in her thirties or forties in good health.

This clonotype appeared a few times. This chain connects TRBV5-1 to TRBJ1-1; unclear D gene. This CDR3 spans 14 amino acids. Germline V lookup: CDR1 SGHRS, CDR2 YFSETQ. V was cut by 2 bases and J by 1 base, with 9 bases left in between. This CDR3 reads CASSFAEGNTEAFF. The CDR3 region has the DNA TGCGCCAGCAGCTTTGCGGAGGGGAACACTGAAGCTTTCTTT.

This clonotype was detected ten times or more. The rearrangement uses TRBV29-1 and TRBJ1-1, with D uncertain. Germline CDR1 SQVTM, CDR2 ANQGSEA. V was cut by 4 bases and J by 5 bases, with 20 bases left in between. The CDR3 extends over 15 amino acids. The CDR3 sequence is CSVGPVGFSGTEAFF. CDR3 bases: TGCAGCGTTGGACCCGTGGGGTTTTCGGGGACTGAAGCTTTCTTT. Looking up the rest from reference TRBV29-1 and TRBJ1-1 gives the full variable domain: SAVISQKPSRDICQRGTSLTIQCQVDSQVTMMFWYRQQPGQSLTLIATANQGSEATYESGFVIDKFPISRPNLTFSTLTVSNMSPEDSSIYLCSVGPVGFSGTEAFFGQGTRLTVV.

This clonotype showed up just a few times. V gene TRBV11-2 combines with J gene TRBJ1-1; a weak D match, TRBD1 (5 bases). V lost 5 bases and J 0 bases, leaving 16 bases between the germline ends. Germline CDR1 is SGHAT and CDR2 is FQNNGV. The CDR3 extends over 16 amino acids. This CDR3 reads CASSKNPSRVNTEAFF. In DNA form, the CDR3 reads TGTGCCAGCAGCAAAAACCCAAGCAGGGTGAACACTGAAGCTTTCTTT.

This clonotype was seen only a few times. The CDR3 loop is CSARSTRTPGKAFF. The CDR3 DNA is TGCAGTGCTAGGAGTACGAGAACTCCAGGGAAAGCTTTCTTT. V usage is TRBV20-1 and J usage is TRBJ1-1; perhaps TRBD1 as D (5 bases). Trimming left V 3 bases short and J 9 bases short, with 20 bases between. From germline, CDR1 is DFQATT and CDR2 SNEGSKA (reference sequence). The CDR3 has 14 amino acids.